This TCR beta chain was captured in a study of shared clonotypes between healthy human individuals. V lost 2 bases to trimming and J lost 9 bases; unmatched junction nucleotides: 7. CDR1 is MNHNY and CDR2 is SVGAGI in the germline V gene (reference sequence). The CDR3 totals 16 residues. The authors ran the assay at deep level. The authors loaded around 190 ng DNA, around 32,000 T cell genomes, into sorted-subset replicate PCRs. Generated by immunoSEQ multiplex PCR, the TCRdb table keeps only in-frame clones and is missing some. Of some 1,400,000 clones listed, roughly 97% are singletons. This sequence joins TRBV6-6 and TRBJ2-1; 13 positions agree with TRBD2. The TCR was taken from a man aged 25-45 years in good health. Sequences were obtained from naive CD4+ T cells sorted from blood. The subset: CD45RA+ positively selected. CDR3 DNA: TGTGCCAGCAGTTACCCAGGACTAGCGGGAGTGAGTGAGCAGTTCTTC. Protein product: CASSYPGLAGVSEQFF.